This TCR beta chain appears in the sequencing data of a study of naive and memory T cell subsets. Broader study findings: The RNA method is potentially sensitive to activation and differentiation changes.

Germline loops: CDR1 MNHEY, CDR2 SMNVEV (reference sequence). V was trimmed by 4 bases and J by 7 bases, leaving 14 bases between them. The CDR3 length is 13 residues. Four PCR rounds used nested alpha and beta constant region primers plus the SP2 primer. Reverse transcription of blood and skin TCR RNA was primed at alpha and beta constant regions. Via MiXCR, TCRdb re-called the 5' RACE reads, giving one row per CDR3 protein. The sample records tens of thousands of distinct CDR3 sequences, less than 10% being singletons. TCR cDNA received a 3' ligated oligonucleotide that carried a UMI. RNA was extracted from around 2.5 ml of whole blood of healthy adults. Input was about 1 to 1000 ng of DNase-treated total RNA without cell sorting. This clonotype has a handful of counts. Its specificity is not known.

The clonotype comes from a female donor in good health. The chain is built from TRBV27 and TRBJ2-7, with a weak D call TRBD2 (6 bases). The DNA for the CDR3 is TGTGCCAGCAGTTCATGGGGACTTCAAGAGCAGTACTTC. Protein sequence: CASSSWGLQEQYF.